Detailed here is one TCR beta chain. CDR1 and CDR2 (germline): MDHEN, SYDVKM. V trimming: 5 bases; J trimming: 8 bases; junction bases outside the gene matches: 9. The CDR3 covers 13 residues. This sample is drawn from a study of shared clonotypes between healthy human individuals. Background on the study: The cohort comprised a couple of women and a few men. Their ages spanned 18 to 49 years. Three CD4 naive, three CD4 memory, two CD8 naive and one CD8 memory plate were used per donor.

TCRdb's table, derived via immunoSEQ multiplex PCR, lists solely in-frame clones and lacks some. The table includes around 2.1 million clones, 90% to 95% detected once. CD45RO negativity and positive selection for CCR7 defined naive CD8 cells, a population that excluded terminally differentiated effector memory CD45RA+ cells. The clonotype originates from a man between 18 and 35 years old in good health. Some clones in this sample may be carry-over from other donors' samples. The chain uses TRBV28 and TRBJ2-7, with 7 bases identical to TRBD1. The sample consisted of naive CD8+ T cells from PBMCs. CDR3 in DNA: TGTGCCAGCAGTCTGACAGGGTTCGGGAAGCAGTACTTC. Encoded protein: CASSLTGFGKQYF.